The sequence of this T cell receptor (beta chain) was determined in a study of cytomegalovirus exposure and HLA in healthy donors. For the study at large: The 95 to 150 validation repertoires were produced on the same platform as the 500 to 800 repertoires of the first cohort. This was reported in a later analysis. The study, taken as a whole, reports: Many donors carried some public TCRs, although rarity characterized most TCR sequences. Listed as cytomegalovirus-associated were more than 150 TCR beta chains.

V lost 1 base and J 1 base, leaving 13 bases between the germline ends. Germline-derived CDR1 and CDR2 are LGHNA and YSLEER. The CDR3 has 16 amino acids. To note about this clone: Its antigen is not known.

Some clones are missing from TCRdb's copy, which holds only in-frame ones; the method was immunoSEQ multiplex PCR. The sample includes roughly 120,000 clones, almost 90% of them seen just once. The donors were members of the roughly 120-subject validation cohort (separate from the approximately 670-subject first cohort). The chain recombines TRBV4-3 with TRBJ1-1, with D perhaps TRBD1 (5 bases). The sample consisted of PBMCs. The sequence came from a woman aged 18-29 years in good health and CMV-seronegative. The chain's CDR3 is CASSQGLRGPNTEAFF. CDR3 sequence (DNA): TGCGCCAGCAGCCAAGGGTTAAGGGGCCCGAACACTGAAGCTTTCTTT.